The 25 T cell receptor beta chains below come from one sample, sequenced in a study of T cell responses to AZD1222 COVID-19 vaccine. Method: immunoSEQ multiplex PCR; TCRdb's copy keeps in-frame clones and lacks some. This table has about 110,000 clones, approximately 91% appearing once. The sample in question was peripheral blood, obtained on day 0 of AZD1222 vaccination. These receptors originate from an adult in good health.

This clone showed up just once. The chain recombines TRBV15 with TRBJ2-3, with 10 nucleotides matching TRBD2. Germline V gives CDR1 LNHNV, CDR2 YYDKDF (reference sequence). Germline trimming cut 2 bases from V and 4 bases from J; bases unmatched to any gene: 9. This CDR3 contains 17 residues. The CDR3 sequence: CATSRPPSGSRADTQYF. As DNA, the CDR3 is TGTGCCACCAGCAGACCCCCTAGCGGGAGTCGGGCAGATACGCAGTATTTT.

This rearrangement joins TRBV5-6 to TRBJ2-3; TRBD1 might be the D (6 bases). This CDR3 has 13 residues. CDR1 SGHDT and CDR2 YYEEEE come from the germline V gene. V was pared by 4 bases and J by 6 bases, with 12 bases between. CDR3 DNA: TGTGCCAGCAGCCCGCAGGGGTTTGATACGCAGTATTTT. It is translated as CASSPQGFDTQYF.

The V gene is TRBV7-8, the J gene TRBJ2-1; 7 bases align to TRBD2. The CDR3 covers 15 residues. The V gene end was trimmed by 5 bases and the J gene end by 7 bases; junction bases not matched to a gene: 11. The germline CDR1 and CDR2 sequences are SGHVS and FQNEAQ. CDR3 amino acids: CASSPNGGGLNEQFF. The CDR3 nucleotides read TGTGCCAGCAGCCCCAATGGGGGGGGATTAAATGAGCAGTTCTTC.

This chain links TRBV19 with TRBJ2-7, with D possibly called TRBD1 or TRBD2 (6 bases each). The J call could be wrong; TRBJ2-1 is a better fit for the DNA end. Per germline, CDR1 LNHDA and CDR2 SQIVND (reference sequence). The CDR3 has 15 amino acids. The CDR3 here is CASSIAGATYNEQFF. In DNA form, the CDR3 reads TGTGCCAGTAGTATAGCGGGGGCCACATACAATGAGCAGTTCTTC.

CDR3 region: CASRGTGPINQPQHF. The CDR3 DNA sequence: TGTGCCAGCAGAGGTACAGGGCCGATCAATCAGCCCCAGCATTTT. The rearrangement links TRBV2 to TRBJ1-5; D is possibly TRBD1 (6 bases). The CDR3 is 15 amino acids. In germline, CDR1 is SNHLY, CDR2 FYNNEI. Trimming removed 6 bases from V and 3 bases from J, with 15 bases in between.

This chain connects TRBV27 to TRBJ2-2; D is unresolved. Trimming shortened V by 6 bases and J by 7 bases, and 18 bases separated the two germline ends. The CDR3 totals 15 residues. CDR1 is MNHEY and CDR2 is SMNVEV in the germline V gene (reference sequence). In nucleotides, the CDR3 is TGTGCCAGCAGGTCCCTAAAATCTTTGGGCGGGGAGCTGTTTTTT. As protein: CASRSLKSLGGELFF.

V usage is TRBV11-3 and J usage is TRBJ1-1; the match to TRBD1 covers 7 bases. Germline V lookup: CDR1 SGHNT, CDR2 YENEEA. V dropped 5 bases and J dropped 6; count of bases not matched to a gene: 9. The length of the CDR3 is 14 residues. CDR3 bases: TGTGCCAGCAGCCAGGGGGTGGGGCGGGCTGAAGCTTTCTTT. Translating gives CASSQGVGRAEAFF.

The J gene is TRBJ2-7, the V gene TRBV6-5, with D unresolved. Germline V CDR1 and CDR2: MNHEY, SVGAGI. The CDR3 extends over 14 amino acids. The V end was cut by 0 bases, the J end by 2 bases, with 8 bases between. The DNA of the CDR3 is TGTGCCAGCAGTTACTCACCACTTGCCTACGAGCAGTACGTC. Its protein is CASSYSPLAYEQYV.

V is TRBV6-5 and J is TRBJ2-3; 10 bases align to TRBD2. Trimming removed 6 bases from V and 4 bases from J; junction bases left unmatched: 4. The CDR3 covers 14 residues. Germline CDR1 is MNHEY and CDR2 is SVGAGI. The CDR3 bases are TGTGCCAGCAGCTTTAGCGGGAGGCCAGATACGCAGTATTTT. Amino acids: CASSFSGRPDTQYF.

The V gene is TRBV28, the J gene TRBJ1-2, with TRBD1 matching 8 bases. Germline CDR1 and CDR2: MDHEN and SYDVKM. This CDR3 is built from 17 residues. The J segment lost 4 bases and the V segment lost 5 bases, leaving 15 bases of the junction unmatched. The CDR3 here is CASSPTGGGRGSYGYTF. The CDR3 bases are TGTGCCAGCAGTCCTACAGGGGGAGGGAGAGGAAGCTATGGCTACACCTTC.

V usage is TRBV27 and J usage is TRBJ2-1; 9 positions agree with TRBD2. The CDR3 runs 16 residues. Per the germline V gene, CDR1 is MNHEY and CDR2 is SMNVEV (reference sequence). Trimming removed 8 bases from V and 6 bases from J; junction bases left unmatched: 14. CDR3 bases: TGTGCCAGCGGGCCCCTTGGGCTAGCGGGATCCAATGAGCAGTTCTTC. Translated, it gives CASGPLGLAGSNEQFF.

The chain employs TRBV5-4 and TRBJ2-3; 11 bases map to TRBD2. CDR1 SGHNT and CDR2 YYREEE come from the germline V gene (reference sequence). This CDR3 has 16 amino acids. The trim removed 0 bases at V and 5 bases at J, leaving 5 bases unmatched. CDR3 amino acids: CASSLAGLAGGDTQYF. The DNA for the CDR3 is TGTGCCAGCAGCTTGGCCGGGCTAGCGGGAGGAGATACGCAGTATTTT.

The CDR3, as DNA: TGTGCCAGCAGCTTGCACGCTGACGGGGGCTACACCTTC. As protein: CASSLHADGGYTF. The chain has TRBV5-5 and TRBJ1-2; D is unresolved. The V gene's germline CDR1 is SGHKS and CDR2 YYEKEE (reference sequence). This CDR3 contains 13 residues. V was cut by 1 base and J by 8 bases, with 12 bases left in between.

This rearrangement joins TRBV10-3 to TRBJ1-1; D ambiguous. Trimming pared 7 bases from V and 4 bases from J, leaving 13 bases between. The germline CDR1 and CDR2 sequences are ENHRY and SYGVKD. The CDR3 length is 13 residues. The CDR3 region has the DNA TGTGCCATCACACAACAGAGGGTCACTGAAGCTTTCTTT. Protein: CAITQQRVTEAFF.

This clone was seen once. CDR3: CASSLEPNRQPQHF. The CDR3 DNA reads as TGTGCCAGCAGCTTAGAACCAAACCGGCAGCCCCAGCATTTT. The chain employs TRBV7-2 and TRBJ1-5; D uncertain. CDR1 is SGHTA and CDR2 is FQGNSA in the germline V gene. With 1 base removed from V and 7 bases from J, the gap between germline ends came to 11 bases. The CDR3 totals 14 residues.

V usage is TRBV18 and J usage is TRBJ2-4; 10 positions match TRBD2. Trimming took 2 bases from V and 7 from J; bases not matched to a gene: 11. The germline CDR1 and CDR2 sequences are KGHSH and LQKENI. The CDR3 consists of 17 residues. CDR3 amino acids: CASSPRTSGHPGNIQYF. The CDR3 DNA is TGTGCCAGCTCACCAAGGACTAGCGGTCACCCCGGGAACATTCAGTACTTC.

V and J are TRBV10-1 and TRBJ1-1; D uncertain. Germline V lookup: CDR1 WNHNN, CDR2 SYGVQD (reference sequence). V gave up 6 bases and J gave up 5 bases, with 4 bases separating them. The length of the CDR3 is 10 residues. The CDR3: CASRRTEAFF. In nucleotides, the CDR3 is TGCGCCAGCAGGCGAACTGAAGCTTTCTTT.

The chain employs TRBV28 and TRBJ1-6; 8 bases align to TRBD1. CDR3 length equals 16 residues. J gave up 7 bases and V 5 bases, and 10 bases lay outside the gene matches. Per the germline V gene, CDR1 is MDHEN and CDR2 is SYDVKM. The CDR3 nucleotides read TGTGCCAGCAGTCTCCCCAGGACAGGGCGGAATTCACCCCTCCACTTT. Residues: CASSLPRTGRNSPLHF.

The CDR3 region has the DNA TGTGCCAGCAGTGACATCACGTATGGCTACACCTTC. Protein: CASSDITYGYTF. J is TRBJ1-2 and V is TRBV6-1; D is unclear. CDR1 is MNHNS and CDR2 is SASEGT in the germline V gene. The CDR3 contains 12 residues. The V end lost 3 bases, the J end lost 5 bases, and 7 bases lay between the germline ends.

The J gene is TRBJ2-1, the V gene TRBV5-6; 7 bases agree with TRBD1. CDR3 size: 13 residues. V trimming: 4 bases; J trimming: 7 bases; junction bases outside the gene matches: 5. Germline loops: CDR1 SGHDT, CDR2 YYEEEE. This CDR3 is CASSPGGWNEQFF. CDR3 nucleotide sequence: TGTGCCAGCAGCCCAGGGGGTTGGAATGAGCAGTTCTTC.

The chain couples TRBV5-6 to TRBJ2-7; TRBD1 aligns across 8 bases. This CDR3 is built from 15 residues. Trimming at V came to 4 bases and at J to 1 base, leaving 7 bases not matched to a gene. CDR1 SGHDT and CDR2 YYEEEE come from the germline V gene. CDR3 protein: CASSPGQDPSYEQYF. DNA for the CDR3: TGTGCCAGCAGCCCGGGACAGGACCCTTCCTACGAGCAGTACTTC.

The chain is built from TRBV5-6 and TRBJ1-1; D uncertain. Germline CDR1 and CDR2: SGHDT and YYEEEE. V lost 3 bases to trimming and J lost 0 bases, with 15 bases between them. CDR3 length: 16 residues. CDR3 sequence (DNA): TGTGCCAGCAGCTCGCCAACAGCGCTTATGAACACTGAAGCTTTCTTT. Protein product: CASSSPTALMNTEAFF. Full variable domain (outside the CDR3, taken from reference TRBV5-6 and TRBJ1-1): DAGVTQSPTHLIKTRGQQVTLRCSPKSGHDTVSWYQQALGQGPQFIFQYYEEEERQRGNFPDRFSGHQFPNYSSELNVNALLLGDSALYLCASSSPTALMNTEAFFGQGTRLTVV.

The gene calls are TRBV5-1 and TRBJ2-6; D ambiguous. The V end was cut by 0 bases, the J end by 0 bases, with 7 bases between. The CDR3 is made up of 16 amino acids. CDR1 is SGHRS, CDR2 YFSETQ, per germline. The CDR3 DNA follows: TGCGCCAGCAGCTTGGTCACCAGCTCTGGGGCCAACGTCCTGACTTTC. As protein: CASSLVTSSGANVLTF.

The chain recombines TRBV11-1 with TRBJ1-2; no clear D. Germline CDR1 and CDR2: SGHAT and FQDESV (reference sequence). The ends were cut back, 5 bases at V and 4 bases at J, with 14 bases in the middle. This CDR3 is 14 amino acids long. As DNA, the CDR3 is TGTGCCAGCAGCGCCGGGAGGTTCGGCTATGGCTACACCTTC. Translating gives CASSAGRFGYGYTF.

The V call is TRBV5-6, the J call TRBJ2-5; no definite D call. Germline assignment: CDR1 SGHDT and CDR2 YYEEEE. Trimming removed 0 bases from V and 5 bases from J, with 14 bases in between. The CDR3 contains 15 residues. The CDR3 sequence is CASSLEGRGLETQYF. The CDR3 DNA reads as TGTGCCAGCAGCTTGGAGGGCCGTGGGTTGGAGACCCAGTACTTC.